These T cell receptor beta chains were read from a single sample in a study of T cell repertoires in cytomegalovirus infection. Using its own MiXCR run on the reads, TCRdb lists one record per CDR3 protein. The repertoire holds fewer than 200,000 distinct CDR3 sequences, 14% seen once, with roughly 30% in the top ten. The sample consisted of PBMCs. All receptors come from a human donor in good health (CMV status not recorded). Some clones in this sample may be carry-over from other donors' samples. Each CDR3 is given with its conserved first and last residue. The D gene is left open where the match is weak. Some rows have no size entry. The others give once, few or many, or a class for an expanded clone.

abundance | j_gene | v_gene | d_gene | CDR3aa | CDR3nt
many | TRBJ2-1 | TRBV15 | TRBD2 | CATSRGVWTSGSYNEQFF | TGTGCCACCAGCAGAGGTGTTTGGACTAGCGGGAGCTACAATGAGCAGTTCTTC
many | TRBJ1-1 | TRBV5-1 | TRBD1 | CASSLTGGTNWNTEAFF | TGCGCCAGCAGCTTGACAGGGGGGACTAACTGGAACACTGAAGCTTTCTTT
NA | TRBJ1-2 | TRBV6-5 | TRBD1 | CASSRQGLYGYTF | TGTGCCAGCAGCCGACAGGGGCTCTATGGCTACACCTTC
few | TRBJ2-6 | TRBV29-1 | NA | CSVVGRISTGANVLTF | TGCAGCGTTGTGGGACGCATCTCTACCGGGGCCAACGTCCTGACTTTC
few | TRBJ1-5 | TRBV10-3 | NA | CAAQEDGNQPQHF | TGTGCCGCCCAAGAGGACGGAAATCAGCCCCAGCATTTT
NA | TRBJ2-3 | TRBV14 | NA | CASNLDGTSTDTQYF | TGTGCCAGCAATCTCGACGGAACTAGCACAGATACGCAGTATTTT
few | TRBJ2-2 | TRBV6-6 | NA | CAIKGTGELFF | TGTGCCATCAAAGGCACCGGGGAGCTGTTTTTT
NA | TRBJ2-4 | TRBV7-3 | TRBD2 | CASSERGRQDIQYF | TGTGCCAGCAGCGAGCGGGGCCGCCAAGACATTCAGTACTTC
many | TRBJ2-5 | TRBV29-1 | NA | CSVAAGPGETQYF | TGCAGCGTTGCGGCCGGACCGGGCGAGACCCAGTACTTC
NA | TRBJ2-7 | TRBV7-9 | TRBD2 | CASSGLAAYEQYF | TGTGCCAGCAGCGGACTAGCGGCGTACGAGCAGTACTTC
many | TRBJ1-4 | TRBV29-1 | NA | CSVEGGVGEKLFF | TGCAGCGTTGAGGGCGGGGTGGGAGAAAAACTGTTTTTT
NA | TRBJ2-7 | TRBV3-1 | NA | CASSQVVAYEQCF | TGTGCCAGCAGCCAGGTCGTAGCCTACGAGCAGTGCTTC
few | TRBJ2-4 | TRBV7-9 | NA | CASSLSQAQGPKNIQYF | TGTGCCAGCAGCCTATCCCAGGCACAGGGACCCAAAAACATTCAGTACTTC
NA | TRBJ1-1 | TRBV7-6 | TRBD1 | CASSLFGQGRTEAFF | TGTGCCAGCAGCTTATTTGGACAGGGACGAACTGAAGCTTTCTTT
NA | TRBJ2-7 | TRBV29-1 | TRBD1 | CSVGGQGVWNEQYF | TGCAGCGTAGGAGGACAGGGAGTTTGGAACGAGCAGTACTTC
NA | TRBJ2-1 | TRBV5-1 | TRBD2 | CASPWRGGSGRASYNEQFF | TGCGCCAGCCCCTGGAGGGGGGGTAGCGGGAGGGCCTCCTACAATGAGCAGTTCTTC
few | TRBJ1-2 | TRBV5-1 | NA | CASSVSGEDGYGYTF | TGCGCCAGCAGCGTATCAGGGGAGGACGGCTATGGCTACACCTTC
NA | TRBJ2-7 | TRBV6-5 | NA | CASSWDGYYEQYF | TGTGCCAGCAGCTGGGACGGGTACTACGAGCAGTACTTC
NA | TRBJ2-7 | TRBV6-2/TRBV6-3 | TRBD1 | CASRELRDRGSEQYF | TGTGCCAGCAGGGAGCTCCGGGACAGGGGAAGCGAGCAGTACTTC
few | TRBJ2-2 | TRBV7-8 | TRBD2 | CATLAGGSTGELFF | TGTGCCACCTTAGCGGGAGGAAGCACCGGGGAGCTGTTTTTT
NA | TRBJ2-1 | TRBV5-1 | TRBD2 | CASSDPAGVYNEQFF | TGCGCCAGCAGTGACCCAGCGGGAGTCTACAATGAGCAGTTCTTC
NA | TRBJ2-5 | TRBV19 | TRBD2 | CASSIAGGRFETQYF | TGTGCCAGTAGTATAGCCGGCGGGAGATTTGAGACCCAGTACTTC
NA | TRBJ2-6 | TRBV5-1 | NA | CASSPYLDRASRANVLTF | TGCGCCAGCAGCCCCTACCTCGACAGAGCCTCTCGGGCCAACGTCCTGACTTTC
NA | TRBJ2-3 | TRBV5-1 | TRBD2 | CASSLGRGTSGTITDTQYF | TGCGCCAGCAGCTTGGGTCGTGGGACTAGCGGGACGATCACAGATACGCAGTATTTT
many | TRBJ2-1 | TRBV7-2 | NA | CASSLGPGTYNEQFF | TGTGCCAGCAGCTTAGGGCCGGGCACCTACAATGAGCAGTTCTTC
many | TRBJ2-1 | TRBV7-6 | TRBD1 | CASSPQGAGEQFF | TGTGCCAGCAGCCCTCAGGGGGCCGGTGAGCAGTTCTTC
few | TRBJ2-5 | TRBV7-9 | TRBD2 | CASSFSGRVRETQYF | TGTGCCAGCAGCTTTAGCGGGAGAGTGAGAGAGACCCAGTACTTC
many | TRBJ1-1 | TRBV7-2 | NA | CASSFGWGEGTNTEAFF | TGTGCCAGCAGCTTTGGGTGGGGAGAGGGAACGAACACTGAAGCTTTCTTT
NA | TRBJ1-2 | TRBV15 | TRBD1 | CATSRDLRDRLNGYTF | TGTGCCACCAGCAGAGACCTCCGGGACAGGTTGAATGGCTACACCTTC
many | TRBJ1-1 | TRBV4-1 | NA | CASSQGPRNTEAFF | TGCGCCAGCAGCCAAGGACCGAGAAACACTGAAGCTTTCTTT
many | TRBJ1-5 | TRBV4-2 | NA | CASSQRDRNQPQHF | TGTGCCAGCAGCCAAAGGGACCGAAATCAGCCCCAGCATTTT
many | TRBJ1-1 | TRBV28 | NA | CASTVPRGNTEAFF | TGTGCCAGCACAGTACCCCGGGGGAACACTGAAGCTTTCTTT
few | TRBJ1-1 | TRBV10-3 | NA | CAISDARVLTEAFF | TGTGCCATCAGTGATGCGAGGGTGTTGACTGAAGCTTTCTTT
many | TRBJ2-1 | TRBV5-4 | NA | CASSLAELGGYEQFF | TGTGCCAGCAGCTTGGCCGAGTTAGGAGGATATGAGCAGTTCTTC
many | TRBJ2-5 | TRBV12-3/TRBV12-4 | NA | CASSLSLSRETQYF | TGTGCCAGCAGTTTAAGCCTAAGCCGGGAGACCCAGTACTTC
NA | TRBJ2-1 | TRBV24-1 | NA | CATSAAGGTEQFF | TGTGCCACCAGTGCGGCAGGGGGGACTGAGCAGTTCTTC
many | TRBJ2-7 | TRBV7-2 | NA | CASSRQQDSTYEQYF | TGTGCCAGCAGTCGTCAACAGGACAGTACCTACGAGCAGTACTTC
many | TRBJ2-2 | TRBV4-1 | TRBD2 | CASSAQPGLAGGRSNTGELFF | TGCGCCAGCAGCGCCCAACCGGGACTAGCGGGGGGGCGGTCGAACACCGGGGAGCTGTTTTTT
few | TRBJ2-5 | TRBV10-3 | TRBD2 | CAISESSGRSETQYF | TGTGCCATCAGTGAATCTAGCGGGAGGAGTGAGACCCAGTACTTC
many | TRBJ2-6 | TRBV29-1 | NA | CSVESPSGANVLTF | TGCAGCGTTGAGAGTCCCTCTGGGGCCAACGTCCTGACTTTC
many | TRBJ1-2 | TRBV7-2 | NA | CASSLGGSKGYTF | TGTGCCAGCAGCTTAGGCGGATCTAAAGGCTACACCTTC
many | TRBJ1-1 | TRBV14 | NA | CASSQRERNTEAFF | TGTGCCAGCAGCCAAAGGGAGAGGAACACTGAAGCTTTCTTT
many | TRBJ2-3 | TRBV6-4 | TRBD2 | CASSPPGTSGRASDTQYF | TGTGCCAGCAGTCCCCCCGGGACTAGCGGGAGGGCCTCGGATACGCAGTATTTT
NA | TRBJ2-3 | TRBV20-1 | TRBD2 | CSARVELAGPYF | TGCAGTGCTAGAGTAGAACTAGCGGGTCCGTATTTT
many | TRBJ2-7 | TRBV7-2 | NA | CASSWESGPQGEQYF | TGTGCCAGCAGCTGGGAGTCAGGGCCCCAAGGTGAGCAGTACTTC